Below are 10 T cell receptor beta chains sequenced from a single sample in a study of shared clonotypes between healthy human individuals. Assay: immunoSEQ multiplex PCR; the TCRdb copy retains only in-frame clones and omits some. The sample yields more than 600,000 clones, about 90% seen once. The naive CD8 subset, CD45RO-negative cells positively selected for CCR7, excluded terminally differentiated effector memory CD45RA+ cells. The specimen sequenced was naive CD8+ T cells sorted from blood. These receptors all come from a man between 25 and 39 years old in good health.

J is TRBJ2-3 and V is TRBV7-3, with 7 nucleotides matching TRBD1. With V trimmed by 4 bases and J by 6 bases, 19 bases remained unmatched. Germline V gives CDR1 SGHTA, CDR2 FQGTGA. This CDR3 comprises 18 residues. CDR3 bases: TGTGCCAGCAGCTCCTTTACCCGAGACAGGGAAGTCAGGGATACGCAGTATTTT. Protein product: CASSSFTRDREVRDTQYF.

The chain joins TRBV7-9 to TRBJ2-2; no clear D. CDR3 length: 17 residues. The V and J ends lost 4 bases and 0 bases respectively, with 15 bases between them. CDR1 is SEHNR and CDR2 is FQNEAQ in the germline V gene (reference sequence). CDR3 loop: CASSSTIRIANTGELFF. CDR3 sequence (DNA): TGTGCCAGCAGCTCGACCATCCGGATAGCGAACACCGGGGAGCTGTTTTTT.

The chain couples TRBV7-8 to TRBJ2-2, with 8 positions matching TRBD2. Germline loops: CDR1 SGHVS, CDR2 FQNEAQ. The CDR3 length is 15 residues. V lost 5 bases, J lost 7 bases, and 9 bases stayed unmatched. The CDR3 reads CASSQAQREFGELFF. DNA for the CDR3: TGTGCCAGCAGCCAGGCCCAGCGGGAGTTCGGGGAGCTGTTTTTT.

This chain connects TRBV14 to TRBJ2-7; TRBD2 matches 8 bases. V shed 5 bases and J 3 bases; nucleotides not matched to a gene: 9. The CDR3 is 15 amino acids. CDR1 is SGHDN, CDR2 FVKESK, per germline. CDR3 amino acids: CASSTGLAAIYEQYF. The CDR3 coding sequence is TGTGCCAGCAGCACTGGACTAGCAGCTATCTACGAGCAGTACTTC.

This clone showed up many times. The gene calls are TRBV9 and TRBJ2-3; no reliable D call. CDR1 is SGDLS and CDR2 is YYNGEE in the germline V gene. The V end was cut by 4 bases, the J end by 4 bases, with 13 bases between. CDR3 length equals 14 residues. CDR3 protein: CASSPPVGADTQYF. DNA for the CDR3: TGTGCCAGCAGCCCTCCCGTTGGTGCAGATACGCAGTATTTT.

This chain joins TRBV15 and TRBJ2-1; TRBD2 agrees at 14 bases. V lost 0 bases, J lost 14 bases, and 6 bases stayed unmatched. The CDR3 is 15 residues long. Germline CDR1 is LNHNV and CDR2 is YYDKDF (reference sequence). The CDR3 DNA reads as TGTGCCACCAGCAGAGATCGGACTAGCGGGAGGTCGGAGTTCTTC. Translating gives CATSRDRTSGRSEFF.

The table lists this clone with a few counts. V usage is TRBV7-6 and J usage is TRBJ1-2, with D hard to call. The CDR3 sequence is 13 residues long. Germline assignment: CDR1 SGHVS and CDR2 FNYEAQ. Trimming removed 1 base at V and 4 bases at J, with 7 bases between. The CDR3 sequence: CASSLEGGYGYTF. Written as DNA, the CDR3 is TGTGCCAGCAGCTTAGAGGGCGGCTATGGCTACACCTTC.

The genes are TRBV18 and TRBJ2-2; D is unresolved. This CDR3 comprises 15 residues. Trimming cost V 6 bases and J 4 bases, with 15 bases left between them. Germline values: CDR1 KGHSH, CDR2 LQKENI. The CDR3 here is CASSAAGLGTGELFF. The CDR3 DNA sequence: TGTGCCAGCTCCGCCGCCGGGCTCGGCACCGGGGAGCTGTTTTTT.

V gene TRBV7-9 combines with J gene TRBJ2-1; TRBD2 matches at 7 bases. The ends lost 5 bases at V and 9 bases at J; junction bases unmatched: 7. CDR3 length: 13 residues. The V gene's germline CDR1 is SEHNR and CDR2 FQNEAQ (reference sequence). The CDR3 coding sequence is TGTGCCAGCAGCCCGCAGACTAGCCCTGAGCAGTTCTTC. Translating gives CASSPQTSPEQFF.

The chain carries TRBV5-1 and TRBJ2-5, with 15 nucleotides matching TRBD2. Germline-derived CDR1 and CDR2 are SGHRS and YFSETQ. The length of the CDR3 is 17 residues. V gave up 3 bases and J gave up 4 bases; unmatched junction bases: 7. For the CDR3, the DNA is TGCGCCAGCAGCTGGACTAGCGGGAGGGAAGTCCCAGAGACCCAGTACTTC. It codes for CASSWTSGREVPETQYF.